Below, one TCR beta chain is given with its context. As yet, its antigen is unknown. This entry belongs to a study of cytomegalovirus exposure and HLA in healthy donors. Points from the study as a whole: Association of a missense DCLRE1C variant with TCR beta V- and J-gene trimming was reported in a later analysis. Donors belonging to an Asian-associated ancestry cluster reportedly showed fewer N-insertions in productive TCRs than the approximately 670-donor mean, according to what a later analysis found. Available immune exposure information covered CMV serostatus only.

Healthy bone marrow donors made up the donor group. 60 Vbeta and 13 Jbeta primers were used in PCR. The assay was immunoSEQ multiplex PCR, and TCRdb's table has in-frame clones only and misses some. The repertoire consists of roughly 180,000 clones, with about 83% occurring once and the leading ten covering about 3%. The CDR3 is 16 amino acids. The germline V gene has CDR1 MNHEY and CDR2 SMNVEV (reference sequence). Deletions cut 3 bases from V and 4 bases from J, with 18 bases between. The sequencing input was PBMCs. The chain combines TRBV27 with TRBJ1-1; no clear D gene. The clonotype originates from a female donor in good health and CMV-seronegative. The CDR3 DNA reads TGTGCCAGCAGTTTGTTGGGATTGGGAGATGGCACTGAAGCTTTCTTT. This codes for CASSLLGLGDGTEAFF.